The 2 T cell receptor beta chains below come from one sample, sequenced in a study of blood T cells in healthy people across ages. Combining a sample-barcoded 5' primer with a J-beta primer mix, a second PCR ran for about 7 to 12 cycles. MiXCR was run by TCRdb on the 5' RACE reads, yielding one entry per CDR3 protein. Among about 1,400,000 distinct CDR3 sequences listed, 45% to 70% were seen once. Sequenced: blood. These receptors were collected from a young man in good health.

Written as DNA, the CDR3 is TGTGCCAGCAGCCTTTGGGACAGGGTAGGGGGCTACACCTTC. Protein product: CASSLWDRVGGYTF. The rearrangement uses TRBV7-2 and TRBJ1-2, with 9 positions matching TRBD1. V shed 5 bases, J shed 8 bases, and the junction held 9 bases outside the gene matches. This CDR3 is built from 14 residues. CDR1 and CDR2 (germline): SGHTA, FQGNSA.

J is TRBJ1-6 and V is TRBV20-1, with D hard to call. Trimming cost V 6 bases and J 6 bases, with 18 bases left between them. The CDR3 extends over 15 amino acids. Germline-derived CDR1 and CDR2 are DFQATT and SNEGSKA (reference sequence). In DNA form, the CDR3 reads TGCAGTGCGTCGAGGCGCAGCTACCCTAATTCACCCCTCCACTTT. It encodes CSASRRSYPNSPLHF.